Shown below are 18 T cell receptor beta chains from a single sample sequenced in a study of shared clonotypes between healthy human individuals (dated by TCRdb to about 2020). Library method: the immunoSEQ multiplex PCR assay. TCRdb took this table from immuneACCESS and kept in-frame rearrangements with V and J called. Such tables lack part of the clones; where checked against another copy, unresolved V genes explain under half of the gap, and the rest is unexplained. For this sample the table gives millions of clones, of which more than 90% were detected only once. The ten largest clonotypes hold 0.14% of the sample. Sequencing input: naive CD4+ T cells sorted from blood. What the cell subset or site label conveys for this sample: CD45RA+ positively selected. Receptors were obtained from a man aged 18-30 years in good health.

This chain links TRBV10-2 with TRBJ1-2; D is undetermined. CDR1 WSHSY and CDR2 SAAADI come from the germline V gene. The CDR3 has 12 amino acids. V shed 2 bases and J shed 2 bases, with 3 bases lying between them. As DNA, the CDR3 is TGCGCCAGCAGTGAGGTGAACTATGGCTACACCTTC. Translating gives CASSEVNYGYTF.

The chain employs TRBV7-9 and TRBJ1-6; no definite D call. CDR3 size: 16 residues. Per the germline V gene, CDR1 is SEHNR and CDR2 is FQNEAQ (reference sequence). V was shortened by 1 base and J by 10 bases, with 17 bases between the two germline ends. The CDR3 is CASSLDLASQPSPLHF. CDR3 sequence (DNA): TGTGCCAGCAGCTTAGACTTGGCCTCACAACCCTCACCCCTCCACTTT.

The rearrangement links TRBV7-2 to TRBJ2-6; D is uncertain. Germline assignment: CDR1 SGHTA and CDR2 FQGNSA. This CDR3 is 15 amino acids long. The ends were cut back, 3 bases at V and 0 bases at J, with 6 bases in the middle. The CDR3 here is CASSFRHSGANVLTF. CDR3 DNA sequence: TGTGCCAGCAGCTTTCGCCACTCTGGGGCCAACGTCCTGACTTTC.

This clone was counted once. The sample contains more than one DNA sequence encoding this CDR3. V gene TRBV29-1 combines with J gene TRBJ1-1; D call uncertain. V was cut by 4 bases and J by 2 bases, with 8 bases left in between. CDR3 length: 12 residues. CDR1 and CDR2 (germline): SQVTM, ANQGSEA. The CDR3 sequence: CSVVDGNTEAFF. In nucleotides, the CDR3 is TGCAGCGTTGTGGACGGAAACACTGAAGCTTTCTTT.

The chain has TRBV5-1 and TRBJ2-7; D possibly corresponds to TRBD2 (5 bases). CDR3 length: 13 amino acids. Germline lookup yields CDR1 SGHRS and CDR2 YFSETQ. Deletions cut 4 bases from V and 7 bases from J, with 15 bases between. The CDR3 DNA is TGCGCCAGCAGCCCCGAGGGAGCCCAAGAGCAGTACTTC. This codes for CASSPEGAQEQYF.

V gene TRBV19 combines with J gene TRBJ2-2; no definite D call. Germline assignment: CDR1 LNHDA and CDR2 SQIVND (reference sequence). V was pared by 6 bases and J by 3 bases, with 14 bases between. This CDR3 has 15 amino acids. CDR3 amino acids: CASRGEEKYTGELFF. CDR3 coding DNA: TGTGCCAGTAGAGGCGAGGAAAAATACACCGGGGAGCTGTTTTTT.

The V call is TRBV19, the J call TRBJ1-1; D remains unclear. CDR1 and CDR2 (germline): LNHDA, SQIVND (reference sequence). V lost 7 bases, J lost 5 bases, and 17 bases lay in between. The CDR3 length is 14 residues. CDR3: CASKPVGLGTEAFF. CDR3 bases: TGTGCCAGTAAACCCGTGGGTTTGGGGACTGAAGCTTTCTTT.

The J gene is TRBJ2-3, the V gene TRBV30, with TRBD2 matching 10 bases. The CDR3 is 15 residues long. Germline lookup yields CDR1 GTSNPN and CDR2 SVGIG (reference sequence). V trimming: 0 bases; J trimming: 4 bases; junction bases outside the gene matches: 4. The DNA for the CDR3 is TGTGCCTGGAGTGTCCTAGCGGGAGCCCCAGATACGCAGTATTTT. Translating gives CAWSVLAGAPDTQYF.

This sequence joins TRBV2 and TRBJ2-1; D may be TRBD1 (5 bases). The CDR3 has 14 residues. V was cut by 6 bases and J by 1 base, with 10 bases left in between. The V gene's germline CDR1 is SNHLY and CDR2 FYNNEI. This chain's CDR3 is CASRQQVSYNEQFF. DNA for the CDR3: TGTGCCAGCAGACAACAGGTGTCCTACAATGAGCAGTTCTTC.

The gene calls are TRBV5-4 and TRBJ1-1; a weak D match, TRBD1 (6 bases). The germline CDR1 and CDR2 sequences are SGHNT and YYREEE (reference sequence). The CDR3 extends over 13 amino acids. The V end was cut by 9 bases, the J end by 10 bases, with 22 bases between. This CDR3 is CATKTGGEVGAFF. DNA for the CDR3: TGTGCCACCAAGACAGGAGGAGAGGTAGGAGCTTTCTTT.

The gene calls are TRBV5-1 and TRBJ1-3; D perhaps matches TRBD1 (5 bases). CDR3 size: 19 residues. Per germline, CDR1 SGHRS and CDR2 YFSETQ. V was cut by 0 bases and J by 4 bases, with 23 bases left in between. CDR3 bases: TGCGCCAGCAGCTTGGCCGGGCGGGACGCAGGCCTGGGAGGAAACACCATATATTTT. Protein sequence: CASSLAGRDAGLGGNTIYF.

CDR3 in amino acids: CATTPHSGTSFAYEQYF. CDR3 sequence (DNA): TGTGCCACCACCCCTCACTCCGGGACTAGCTTCGCCTACGAGCAGTACTTC. The rearrangement joins TRBV15 to TRBJ2-7, with TRBD2 matching over 9 bases. This CDR3 spans 17 amino acids. With V trimmed by 7 bases and J by 2 bases, 15 bases remained unmatched. Looked up from germline, CDR1 is LNHNV and CDR2 is YYDKDF (reference sequence).

The V and J genes are TRBV19 and TRBJ1-5; 8 nucleotides agree with TRBD1. Germline lookup yields CDR1 LNHDA and CDR2 SQIVND (reference sequence). J was trimmed by 4 bases and V by 3 bases; bases with no gene match: 5. The CDR3 consists of 15 residues. CDR3: CASSINRGTNQPQHF. The CDR3 nucleotides are TGTGCCAGTAGTATTAACAGGGGGACTAATCAGCCCCAGCATTTT.

This chain uses TRBV5-1 with TRBJ2-5; TRBD2 is a possible D gene (7 bases). Trimming removed 1 base from V and 2 bases from J, with 12 bases in between. The CDR3 extends over 15 amino acids. Per germline, CDR1 SGHRS and CDR2 YFSETQ. The CDR3 coding sequence is TGCGCCAGCAGCTTGTCTCGGGGGGCGCAAGAGACCCAGTACTTC. It yields the protein CASSLSRGAQETQYF.

The V gene is TRBV10-1, the J gene TRBJ2-4, with D unclear. With 3 bases removed from V and 0 bases from J, the gap between germline ends came to 9 bases. This CDR3 contains 15 residues. Per the germline V gene, CDR1 is WNHNN and CDR2 is SYGVQD (reference sequence). DNA of the CDR3: TGCGCCAGCAGTGAAGGCAGACTAGCCAAAAACATTCAGTACTTC. Translating it yields CASSEGRLAKNIQYF.

The chain links TRBV5-6 to TRBJ1-1; D gene uncertain. This CDR3 is built from 18 residues. V lost 0 bases, J lost 2 bases, and 20 bases lay in between. Germline V CDR1 and CDR2: SGHDT, YYEEEE. Here the CDR3 reads CASSLEDRFAGGNTEAFF. CDR3 in DNA: TGTGCCAGCAGCTTGGAGGACCGCTTTGCAGGAGGAAACACTGAAGCTTTCTTT.

This chain connects TRBV2 to TRBJ1-4; 7 bases match TRBD1. The ends lost 7 bases at V and 0 bases at J; junction bases unmatched: 17. Germline CDR1 reads SNHLY; CDR2 reads FYNNEI. The CDR3 contains 19 residues. The CDR3 DNA sequence: TGTGCCAGCACCCTAGACCCTCGGGACAGCCTCCCAACTAATGAAAAACTGTTTTTT. Translated: CASTLDPRDSLPTNEKLFF.

The chain combines TRBV7-2 with TRBJ2-1; tentatively, D is TRBD1 or TRBD2 (6 bases each). This CDR3 comprises 18 residues. Germline lookup yields CDR1 SGHTA and CDR2 FQGNSA. V lost 4 bases to trimming and J lost 9 bases, with 28 bases between them. CDR3 protein: CASSSGGSLGAWTSEQFF. As DNA, the CDR3 is TGTGCCAGCAGCTCCGGAGGGTCGTTGGGGGCGTGGACGAGTGAGCAGTTCTTC.